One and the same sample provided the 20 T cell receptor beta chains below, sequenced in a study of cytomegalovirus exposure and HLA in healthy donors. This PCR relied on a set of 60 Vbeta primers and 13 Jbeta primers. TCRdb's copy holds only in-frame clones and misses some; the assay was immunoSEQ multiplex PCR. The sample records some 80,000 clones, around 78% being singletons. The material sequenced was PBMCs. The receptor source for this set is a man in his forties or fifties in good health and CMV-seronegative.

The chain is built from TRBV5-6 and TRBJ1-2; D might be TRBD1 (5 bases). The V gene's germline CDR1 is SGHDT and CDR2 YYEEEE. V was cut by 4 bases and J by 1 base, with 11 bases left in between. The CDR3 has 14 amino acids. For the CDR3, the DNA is TGTGCCAGCAGCCCTGAGGGACTTAACTATGGCTACACCTTC. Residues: CASSPEGLNYGYTF.

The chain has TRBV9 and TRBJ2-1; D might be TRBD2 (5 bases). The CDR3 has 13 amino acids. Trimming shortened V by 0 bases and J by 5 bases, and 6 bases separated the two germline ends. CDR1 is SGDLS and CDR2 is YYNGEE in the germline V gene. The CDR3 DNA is TGTGCCAGCAGCGTAGCGGGGAACAATGAGCAGTTCTTC. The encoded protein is CASSVAGNNEQFF.

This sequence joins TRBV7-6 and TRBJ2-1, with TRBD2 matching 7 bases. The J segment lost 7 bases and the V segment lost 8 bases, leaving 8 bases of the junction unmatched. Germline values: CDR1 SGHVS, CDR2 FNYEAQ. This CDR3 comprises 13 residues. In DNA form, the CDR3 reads TGTGCCAGCGGCCAGCGGGATAAAAATGAGCAGTTCTTC. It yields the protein CASGQRDKNEQFF.

The CDR3 protein is CAIKRGLGELFF. For the CDR3, the DNA is TGTGCCATCAAACGAGGGCTCGGGGAGCTGTTTTTT. This chain links TRBV28 with TRBJ2-2, with D possibly being TRBD2 (5 bases). There are 12 residues in the CDR3. With 10 bases removed from V and 7 bases from J, the gap between germline ends came to 13 bases. Germline V gene data show CDR1 as MDHEN and CDR2 as SYDVKM.

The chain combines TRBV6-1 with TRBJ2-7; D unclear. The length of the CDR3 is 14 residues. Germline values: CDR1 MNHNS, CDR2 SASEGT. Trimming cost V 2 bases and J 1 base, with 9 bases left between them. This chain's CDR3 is CASSENGQSYEQYF. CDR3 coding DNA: TGTGCCAGCAGTGAAAATGGCCAATCCTACGAGCAGTACTTC.

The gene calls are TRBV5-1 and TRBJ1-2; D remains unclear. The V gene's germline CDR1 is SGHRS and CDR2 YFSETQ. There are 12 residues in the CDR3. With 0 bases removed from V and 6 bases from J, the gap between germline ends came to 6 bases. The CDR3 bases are TGCGCCAGCAGCTTGGGACACGATGGCTACACCTTC. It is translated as CASSLGHDGYTF.

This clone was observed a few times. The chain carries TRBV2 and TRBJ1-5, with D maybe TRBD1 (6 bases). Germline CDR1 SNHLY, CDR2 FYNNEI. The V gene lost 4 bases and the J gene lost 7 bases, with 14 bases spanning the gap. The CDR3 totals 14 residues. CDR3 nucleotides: TGTGCCAGCAGTGCATTAGGGACACCCCAGCCCCAGCATTTT. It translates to CASSALGTPQPQHF.

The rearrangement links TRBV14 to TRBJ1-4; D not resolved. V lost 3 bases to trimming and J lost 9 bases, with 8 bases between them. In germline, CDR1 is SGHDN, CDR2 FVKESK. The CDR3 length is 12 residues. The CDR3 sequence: CASSHGLKKLFF. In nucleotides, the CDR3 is TGTGCCAGCAGCCATGGCTTGAAAAAACTGTTTTTT. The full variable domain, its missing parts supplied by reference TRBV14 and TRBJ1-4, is EAGVTQFPSHSVIEKGQTVTLRCDPISGHDNLYWYRRVMGKEIKFLLHFVKESKQDESGMPNNRFLAERTGGTYSTLKVQPAELEDSGVYFCASSHGLKKLFFGSGTQLSVL.

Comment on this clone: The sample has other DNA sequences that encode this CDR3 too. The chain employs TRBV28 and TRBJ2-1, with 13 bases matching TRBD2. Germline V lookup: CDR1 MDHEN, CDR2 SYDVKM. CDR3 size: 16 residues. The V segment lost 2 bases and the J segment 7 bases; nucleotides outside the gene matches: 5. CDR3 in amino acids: CASSLGLAGVVNEQFF. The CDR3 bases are TGTGCCAGCAGTTTAGGACTAGCGGGAGTGGTAAATGAGCAGTTCTTC.

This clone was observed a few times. The CDR3 nucleotides read TGTGCCAGCAGTTCGCCCACTCCTTCACCCCTCCACTTT. Encoded protein: CASSSPTPSPLHF. The chain is built from TRBV6-6 and TRBJ1-6, with D uncertain. The length of the CDR3 is 13 residues. Germline V gene lookup returns CDR1 MNHNY and CDR2 SVGAGI (reference sequence). The germline V and J ends were trimmed by 4 bases and 9 bases, with 10 bases remaining between them.

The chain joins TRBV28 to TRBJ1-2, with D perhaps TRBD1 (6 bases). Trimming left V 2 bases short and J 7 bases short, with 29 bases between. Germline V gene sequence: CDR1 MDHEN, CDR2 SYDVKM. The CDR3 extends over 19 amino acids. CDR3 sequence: CASSLRGGTSFFLGSGYTF. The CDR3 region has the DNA TGTGCCAGCAGTTTACGAGGGGGGACTAGTTTTTTTTTAGGGAGTGGCTACACCTTC.

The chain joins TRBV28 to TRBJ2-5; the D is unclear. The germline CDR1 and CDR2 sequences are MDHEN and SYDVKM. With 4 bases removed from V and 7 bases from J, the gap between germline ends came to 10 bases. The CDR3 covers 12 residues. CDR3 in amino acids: CASSSRLGTQYF. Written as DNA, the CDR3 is TGTGCCAGCAGTTCGCGACTGGGGACCCAGTACTTC.

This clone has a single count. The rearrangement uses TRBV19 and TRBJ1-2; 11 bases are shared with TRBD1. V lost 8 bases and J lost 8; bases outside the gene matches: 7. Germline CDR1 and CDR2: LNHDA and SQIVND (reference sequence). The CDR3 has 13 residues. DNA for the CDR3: TGTGCCAGTGGGGACAGGGGGTTCGGGGGCTACACCTTC. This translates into CASGDRGFGGYTF.

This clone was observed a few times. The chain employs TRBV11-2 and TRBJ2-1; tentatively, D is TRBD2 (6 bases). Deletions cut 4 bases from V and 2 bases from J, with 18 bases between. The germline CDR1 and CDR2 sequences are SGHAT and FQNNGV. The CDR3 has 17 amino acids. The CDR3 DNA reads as TGTGCCAGCAGCTCCCGAGGAGGTAGCGGCACCTACAATGAGCAGTTCTTC. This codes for CASSSRGGSGTYNEQFF.

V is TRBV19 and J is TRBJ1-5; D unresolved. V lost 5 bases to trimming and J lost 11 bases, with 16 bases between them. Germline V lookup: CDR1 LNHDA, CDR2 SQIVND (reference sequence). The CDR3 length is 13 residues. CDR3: CASSLEGLTSQHF. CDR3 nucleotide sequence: TGTGCCAGTAGTCTCGAGGGCCTCACCTCCCAGCATTTT.

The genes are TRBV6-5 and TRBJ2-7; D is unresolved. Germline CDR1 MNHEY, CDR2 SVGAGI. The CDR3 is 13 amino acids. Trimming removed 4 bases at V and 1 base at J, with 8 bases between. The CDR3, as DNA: TGTGCCAGCAGTTGGGCTTATTCCTACGAGCAGTACTTC. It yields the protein CASSWAYSYEQYF.

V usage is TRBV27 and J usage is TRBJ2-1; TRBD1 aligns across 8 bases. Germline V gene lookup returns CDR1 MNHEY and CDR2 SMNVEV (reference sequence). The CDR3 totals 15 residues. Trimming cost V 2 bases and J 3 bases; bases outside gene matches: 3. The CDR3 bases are TGTGCCAGCAGTTTACGGGGGACAGGCTACAATGAGCAGTTCTTC. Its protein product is CASSLRGTGYNEQFF.

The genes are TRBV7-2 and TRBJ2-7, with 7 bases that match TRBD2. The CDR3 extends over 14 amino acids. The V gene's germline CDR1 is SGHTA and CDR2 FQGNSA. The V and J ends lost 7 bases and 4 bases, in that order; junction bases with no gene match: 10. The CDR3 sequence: CASTLGGSSYEQYF. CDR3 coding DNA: TGTGCCAGCACCCTCGGCGGGAGCAGTTACGAGCAGTACTTC.

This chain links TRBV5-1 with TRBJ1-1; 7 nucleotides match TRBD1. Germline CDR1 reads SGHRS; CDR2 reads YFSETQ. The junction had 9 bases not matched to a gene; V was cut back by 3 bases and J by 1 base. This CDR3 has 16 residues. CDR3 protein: CASSWGYRGKNTEAFF. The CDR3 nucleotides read TGCGCCAGCAGCTGGGGTTACAGGGGTAAGAACACTGAAGCTTTCTTT.

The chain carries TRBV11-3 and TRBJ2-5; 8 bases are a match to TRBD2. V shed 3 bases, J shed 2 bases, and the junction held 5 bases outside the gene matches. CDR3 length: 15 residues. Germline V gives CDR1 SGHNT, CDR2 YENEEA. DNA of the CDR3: TGTGCCAGCAGCTTTTCAGGCGGGAGGCAAGAGACCCAGTACTTC. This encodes CASSFSGGRQETQYF.